There are a few counts of the clone carrying this T cell receptor beta chain. This entry belongs to a study of cytomegalovirus exposure and HLA in healthy donors. Vbeta (60) and Jbeta (13) primers were used in the PCR. The data were produced by immunoSEQ multiplex PCR, yet TCRdb's version contains in-frame clones alone and is incomplete. In the table there are 95,000 to 100,000 clones, roughly 71% of which are singletons. Germline assignment: CDR1 MDHEN and CDR2 SYDVKM. Between the trimmed V and J ends, which lost 7 bases and 2 bases, there was a span of 15 bases. The CDR3 sequence is 15 residues long.

Sample: PBMCs. The clonotype comes from a man in his fifties or sixties in good health and CMV-seronegative. The rearrangement links TRBV28 to TRBJ1-5; weak D call: TRBD1 (6 bases). DNA for the CDR3: TGTGCCAGCATCCGGGGGGGCATAGGCAATCAGCCCCAGCATTTT. Its translation is CASIRGGIGNQPQHF. Using reference TRBV28 and TRBJ1-5 for the parts outside the CDR3, the full variable domain is DVKVTQSSRYLVKRTGEKVFLECVQDMDHENMFWYRQDPGLGLRLIYFSYDVKMKEKGDIPEGYSVSREKKERFSLILESASTNQTSMYLCASIRGGIGNQPQHFGDGTRLSIL.